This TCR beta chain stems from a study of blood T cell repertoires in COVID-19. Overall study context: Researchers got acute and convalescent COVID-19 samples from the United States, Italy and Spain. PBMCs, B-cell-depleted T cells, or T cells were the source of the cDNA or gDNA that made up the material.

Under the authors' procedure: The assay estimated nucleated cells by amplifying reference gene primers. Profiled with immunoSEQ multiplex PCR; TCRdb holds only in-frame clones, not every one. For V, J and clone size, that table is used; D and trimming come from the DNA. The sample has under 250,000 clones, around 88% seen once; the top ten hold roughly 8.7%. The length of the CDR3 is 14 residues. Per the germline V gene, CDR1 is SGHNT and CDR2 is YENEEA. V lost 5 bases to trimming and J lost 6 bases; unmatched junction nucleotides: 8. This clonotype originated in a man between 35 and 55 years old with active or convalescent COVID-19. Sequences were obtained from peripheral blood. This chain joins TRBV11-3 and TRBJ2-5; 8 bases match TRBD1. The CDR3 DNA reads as TGTGCCAGCAGCCCCAATGGACAGGGTCAGACCCAGTACTTC. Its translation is CASSPNGQGQTQYF.